This T cell receptor beta chain emerged from a study of T cell responses to AZD1222 COVID-19 vaccine. Study in general: Combined were second doses at about 4 or about 12 weeks. Study results and caveats: Only a handful of AZD1222 recipients, several in all, had baseline seropositivity. At 160-218 and 743-854, vaccine-associated CD4 TCRs were dominant, and they spanned spike. A mostly white British donor set with more females was recruited, and clonal diversity was possibly underestimated.

With regard to this clone: What it binds is unknown.

Clones were read by immunoSEQ multiplex PCR, and TCRdb kept only the in-frame ones, dropping some. The repertoire holds 95,000 to 150,000 clones, with about 90% as singletons. Per the germline V gene, CDR1 is SEHNR and CDR2 is FQNEAQ (reference sequence). V lost 5 bases to trimming and J lost 4 bases; unmatched junction nucleotides: 2. CDR3 length: 13 residues. This material consisted of peripheral blood, taken on day 0 of AZD1222 vaccination. The clonotype was recovered from an adult in good health. The chain combines TRBV7-9 with TRBJ1-1; 9 positions match TRBD1. CDR3 DNA: TGTGCCAGCAGCGAGACAGGGGGCACTGAAGCTTTCTTT. Residues: CASSETGGTEAFF.